A selection of T cell receptor beta chains follows, all from one sample in a study. TCRdb itself ran the 5' RACE reads through MiXCR, one entry per CDR3 protein. The data contain about 40,000 distinct CDR3 sequences, around 18% of them singletons. The sample taken for sequencing was naive CD4+ T cells sorted from a lymph node. The receptors derive from a female donor with breast cancer. Both conserved end residues are part of each CDR3. Each record gives: D gene, V gene, J gene, clone size, CDR3 protein, CDR3 DNA. The D gene is left open where the match is weak. Some rows have no size entry. The others give once, few or many, or a class for an expanded clone.

>TRBD1|TRBV7-9|TRBJ1-1|many
CASSLATGGRGNTEAFF
TGTGCCAGCAGCTTAGCAACAGGGGGGCGAGGGAACACTGAAGCTTTCTTT
>TRBD1|TRBV4-3|TRBJ2-2|few
CASSRTGTGRGGELFF
TGCGCCAGCAGCCGTACCGGGACAGGGCGCGGCGGGGAGCTGTTTTTT
>-|TRBV20-1|TRBJ2-1|-
CSARVVGGWDEQFF
TGCAGTGCTAGAGTGGTCGGGGGCTGGGATGAGCAGTTCTTC
>TRBD1|TRBV7-9|TRBJ1-1|few
CASSSGPDRGGWNTEAFF
TGTGCCAGCAGCTCGGGGCCAGACAGGGGAGGTTGGAACACTGAAGCTTTCTTT
>TRBD1|TRBV20-1|TRBJ2-7|few
CSAREGQFAYEQYF
TGCAGTGCTAGAGAGGGACAGTTTGCCTACGAGCAGTACTTC
>TRBD1|TRBV6-5|TRBJ2-7|-
CASSSRDSYEQYF
TGTGCCAGCAGTTCACGGGACAGCTACGAGCAGTACTTC
>TRBD1|TRBV6-6|TRBJ2-7|few
CASSRAPGQAYEQYF
TGTGCCAGCAGTAGGGCACCGGGACAGGCCTACGAGCAGTACTTC
>-|TRBV24-1|TRBJ1-5|-
CATNSPGLGQPQHF
TGTGCCACCAATTCCCCGGGCCTCGGTCAGCCCCAGCATTTT
>-|TRBV7-8|TRBJ1-1|few
CASSAQQVNTEAFF
TGTGCCAGCAGCGCACAACAGGTGAACACTGAAGCTTTCTTT
>-|TRBV18|TRBJ2-7|-
CASSPEGFGGYEQYF
TGTGCCAGCTCACCCGAAGGATTCGGGGGCTACGAGCAGTACTTC
>-|TRBV4-1|TRBJ2-7|many
CASSPTARLDYEQYF
TGCGCCAGCAGCCCCACCGCTCGACTAGACTACGAGCAGTACTTC
>-|TRBV15|TRBJ1-5|-
CATSPNSNQPQHF
TGTGCCACCAGCCCAAATAGCAATCAGCCCCAGCATTTT
>-|TRBV5-1|TRBJ2-5|-
CASSTQETQYF
TGCGCCAGCAGCACCCAAGAGACCCAGTACTTC
>-|TRBV28|TRBJ2-7|-
CASSLSGGAREQYF
TGTGCCAGCAGTTTAAGTGGGGGGGCCCGCGAGCAGTACTTC
>TRBD2|TRBV7-2|TRBJ2-5|-
CASSIGTSRETQYF
TGTGCCAGCAGCATCGGGACTAGCCGGGAGACCCAGTACTTC
>TRBD2|TRBV9|TRBJ2-7|-
CASSVAVGGTIYEQYF
TGTGCCAGCAGCGTAGCAGTGGGAGGGACCATCTACGAGCAGTACTTC
>-|TRBV5-1|TRBJ2-1|many
CASSLYGSSYNEQFF
TGCGCCAGCAGCTTGTACGGGAGTTCCTACAATGAGCAGTTCTTC
>-|TRBV18|TRBJ2-2|-
CASSPRGTTNTGELFF
TGTGCCAGCTCACCACGGGGGACGACGAACACCGGGGAGCTGTTTTTT
>-|TRBV19|TRBJ1-2|-
CASSQGSGDYGYTF
TGTGCCAGTAGTCAGGGGAGCGGGGACTATGGCTACACCTTC
>TRBD1|TRBV6-5|TRBJ2-5|many
CASSRRQGAKETQYF
TGTGCCAGCAGTCGGCGACAGGGGGCAAAGGAGACCCAGTACTTC
>-|TRBV6-1|TRBJ1-3|-
CASSGLLGGAGNTIYF
TGTGCCAGCAGTGGACTCCTGGGGGGAGCTGGAAACACCATATATTTT
>-|TRBV20-1|TRBJ2-7|-
CSARDPGLASYEQYF
TGCAGTGCCCGAGACCCCGGGTTGGCTTCCTACGAGCAGTACTTC
>-|TRBV12-3/TRBV12-4|TRBJ2-7|-
CASSSGGTATYEQYF
TGTGCCAGCAGTTCGGGGGGGACAGCCACCTACGAGCAGTACTTC
>-|TRBV25-1|TRBJ1-2|many
CASSENSGYTF
TGTGCCAGCAGTGAAAACTCGGGCTACACCTTC
>-|TRBV4-3|TRBJ2-7|once
CTSSQRADDPPYEQYF
TGCACCAGCAGCCAGCGAGCGGACGACCCACCCTACGAGCAGTACTTC
>-|TRBV18|TRBJ1-1|-
CASSPRSDITEAFF
TGTGCCAGCTCACCAAGGTCCGATATCACTGAAGCTTTCTTT
>-|TRBV7-2|TRBJ2-1|-
CASSLRGLNEQFF
TGTGCCAGCAGCTTACGGGGTTTAAATGAGCAGTTCTTC
>-|TRBV3-1|TRBJ2-3|many
CASSHGSTDTQYF
TGTGCCAGCAGCCACGGGAGCACAGATACGCAGTATTTT
>TRBD2|TRBV5-1|TRBJ2-1|-
CASSFGLAGGNEQFF
TGCGCCAGCAGCTTCGGACTAGCGGGGGGCAATGAGCAGTTCTTC
>TRBD2|TRBV5-1|TRBJ2-7|-
CASSFYLAGEPYEQYF
TGCGCCAGCAGCTTCTATCTAGCGGGTGAACCCTACGAGCAGTACTTC
>TRBD1|TRBV7-6|TRBJ2-5|-
CASSLTGTGSGETQYF
TGTGCCAGCAGCCTGACCGGGACAGGGAGTGGGGAGACCCAGTACTTC
>TRBD1|TRBV29-1|TRBJ2-7|few
CSVDGYHTGELNEQYF
TGCAGCGTTGATGGGTACCATACAGGGGAATTGAACGAGCAGTACTTC
>-|TRBV20-1|TRBJ2-3|-
CSAGLVTFTDTQYF
TGCAGTGCTGGGCTAGTCACGTTCACAGATACGCAGTATTTT
>-|TRBV6-5|TRBJ2-5|few
CASSYFAAKGETQYF
TGTGCCAGCAGTTACTTCGCGGCGAAGGGGGAGACCCAGTACTTC
>TRBD1|TRBV4-1|TRBJ1-1|many
CASSQGPTGWNTEAFF
TGCGCCAGCAGCCAAGGCCCGACAGGGTGGAACACTGAAGCTTTCTTT